Listed below are T cell receptor beta chains from one sample, sequenced in a study of cytomegalovirus exposure and HLA in healthy donors. Assay: immunoSEQ multiplex PCR; the TCRdb copy retains only in-frame clones and omits some. The sample has 150,000 to 200,000 clones, around 78% seen once. The source material was PBMCs. The receptor source for this set is a man aged 25 to 45 in good health and CMV-seronegative. Each CDR3 is given with its conserved first and last residue. D genes are given only for firm matches. Clone size is given for some rows only: seen once, a few or many times, or a class if the clone is expanded.

size	J	V	D	CDR3	DNA
.	TRBJ1-5	TRBV10-3	.	CAISETGTLGNQPQHF	TGTGCCATCAGTGAGACAGGGACGTTGGGCAATCAGCCCCAGCATTTT
.	TRBJ2-7	TRBV10-3	TRBD2	CASKLAGVYEQYF	TGTGCCAGCAAACTAGCGGGAGTCTACGAGCAGTACTTC
.	TRBJ1-6	TRBV5-6	.	CASSSYRRLSYNSPLHF	TGTGCCAGCAGCAGCTACAGGAGACTCTCCTATAATTCACCCCTCCACTTT
.	TRBJ1-1	TRBV10-3	.	CAISGGVNTEAFF	TGTGCCATCAGTGGCGGAGTGAACACTGAAGCTTTCTTT
.	TRBJ2-1	TRBV6-4	TRBD2	CASSDGGLAGGPNEQFF	TGTGCCAGCAGTGACGGAGGACTAGCGGGAGGGCCCAATGAGCAGTTCTTC
.	TRBJ1-2	TRBV7-9	TRBD1	CASSSPGTGPHGYTF	TGTGCCAGCAGCTCTCCCGGGACAGGGCCTCATGGCTACACCTTC
.	TRBJ1-3	TRBV28	TRBD1	CASSPGQVPAGNTIYF	TGTGCCAGCAGTCCTGGACAGGTCCCTGCTGGAAACACCATATATTTT
.	TRBJ2-7	TRBV7-2	.	CASSLQLGVKEQYF	TGTGCCAGCAGCTTACAACTGGGAGTGAAGGAGCAGTACTTC
.	TRBJ2-3	TRBV19	TRBD2	CASASGRTSTDTQYF	TGTGCCAGTGCTAGCGGGAGGACTAGCACAGATACGCAGTATTTT
few	TRBJ2-5	TRBV11-1	.	CASSLGPSDRETQYF	TGTGCCAGCAGCTTAGGGCCATCGGACAGAGAGACCCAGTACTTC
.	TRBJ2-3	TRBV5-6	.	CASSLTGTDTQYF	TGTGCCAGCAGCTTGACGGGTACAGATACGCAGTATTTT
once	TRBJ2-2	TRBV9	.	CASSVVGTNTGELFF	TGTGCCAGCAGCGTAGTTGGGACTAACACCGGGGAGCTGTTTTTT
.	TRBJ2-1	TRBV29-1	TRBD2	CSVTGTSGRSSYNEQFF	TGCAGCGTCACAGGGACTAGCGGAAGGTCCTCCTACAATGAGCAGTTCTTC
.	TRBJ1-5	TRBV19	TRBD1	CATESDRGISNQPQHF	TGTGCCACCGAGTCGGACAGGGGAATTAGCAATCAGCCCCAGCATTTT
.	TRBJ2-1	TRBV6-4	TRBD1	CASSPGQGGDEQFF	TGTGCCAGCAGTCCAGGACAGGGGGGCGATGAGCAGTTCTTC
.	TRBJ2-3	TRBV28	.	CASTFSGDTQYF	TGTGCCAGCACCTTTAGTGGAGATACGCAGTATTTT
.	TRBJ2-3	TRBV7-9	.	CASTHPETSTDTQYF	TGTGCCAGCACCCACCCGGAGACTAGCACAGATACGCAGTATTTT
.	TRBJ2-1	TRBV5-4	TRBD2	CASSPGTSGSYNEQFF	TGTGCCAGCAGCCCCGGGACTAGCGGGAGCTACAATGAGCAGTTCTTC
.	TRBJ1-2	TRBV19	.	CASSIDRRGGYTF	TGTGCCAGTAGTATAGATAGGAGGGGAGGCTACACCTTC
few	TRBJ1-6	TRBV5-6	TRBD1	CASSLSDRENSPLHF	TGTGCCAGCAGCCTATCTGACAGGGAGAATTCACCCCTCCACTTT
.	TRBJ2-3	TRBV11-2	TRBD2	CASSFSGSGTDTQYF	TGTGCCAGCAGCTTTAGCGGGAGTGGCACAGATACGCAGTATTTT
.	TRBJ2-5	TRBV28	TRBD1	CASSRPGRGHETQYF	TGTGCCAGCAGCCGACCGGGCAGGGGGCATGAGACCCAGTACTTC
few	TRBJ1-1	TRBV19	TRBD1	CASSDRGLQNTEAFF	TGTGCCAGTAGCGACAGGGGGCTACAGAACACTGAAGCTTTCTTT
few	TRBJ2-5	TRBV6-6	TRBD2	CAIQLAGVEKTQYF	TGTGCCATCCAACTAGCGGGAGTGGAAAAGACCCAGTACTTC
.	TRBJ1-5	TRBV9	TRBD1	CASSPRQGTQPQHF	TGTGCCAGCAGCCCCAGACAGGGCACCCAGCCCCAGCATTTT
.	TRBJ1-1	TRBV2	.	CASSLTFERNTEAFF	TGTGCCAGCAGCCTAACCTTCGAGAGGAACACTGAAGCTTTCTTT
.	TRBJ1-3	TRBV19	.	CASSISQISGNTIYF	TGTGCCAGTAGTATTTCACAGATCTCTGGAAACACCATATATTTT
.	TRBJ2-1	TRBV5-1	.	CASSPATRDSYNEQFF	TGCGCCAGCAGCCCGGCCACACGGGACTCCTACAATGAGCAGTTCTTC
.	TRBJ1-5	TRBV29-1	.	CSVVVGGGNQPQHF	TGCAGCGTTGTGGTCGGGGGTGGCAATCAGCCCCAGCATTTT
.	TRBJ1-5	TRBV2	.	CASSDRLRNQPQHF	TGTGCCAGCAGTGACAGGCTCCGCAATCAGCCCCAGCATTTT
few	TRBJ2-7	TRBV5-6	TRBD1	CASSRTGREQYF	TGTGCCAGCAGCCGGACAGGGCGCGAGCAGTACTTC
.	TRBJ2-3	TRBV7-6	.	CASSLEQRTDTQYF	TGTGCCAGCAGCTTAGAACAGCGCACAGATACGCAGTATTTT
.	TRBJ2-4	TRBV7-9	.	CASSPMGAAKNIQYF	TGTGCCAGCAGCCCTATGGGAGCCGCCAAAAACATTCAGTACTTC
.	TRBJ2-7	TRBV6-5	TRBD2	CASSQSGTRTAEQYF	TGTGCCAGCAGTCAATCCGGGACTAGGACGGCCGAGCAGTACTTC
.	TRBJ1-5	TRBV6-1	.	CASSEVQEKGPQHF	TGTGCCAGCAGTGAGGTACAGGAGAAGGGGCCCCAGCATTTT
.	TRBJ2-5	TRBV5-6	TRBD2	CASSLGGGRVQETQYF	TGTGCCAGCAGCTTGGGGGGCGGGAGGGTCCAAGAGACCCAGTACTTC
.	TRBJ2-2	TRBV9	TRBD1	CASSDPRQGGTGELFF	TGTGCCAGCAGCGATCCTCGACAGGGGGGAACCGGGGAGCTGTTTTTT
.	TRBJ1-2	TRBV19	.	CASSISGGYFYGYTF	TGTGCCAGTAGTATTTCGGGGGGTTACTTCTATGGCTACACCTTC